The 4 T cell receptor beta chains given below trace back to one sample, sequenced in a study of graft-versus-host responses after intestinal transplantation. No antigen is known for these receptors. The table came from immunoSEQ multiplex PCR; TCRdb's copy has only in-frame clones and leaves some out. The table has about 110,000 clones, over 85% seen once. The sample in question was unstimulated CD4+ T cells sorted from spleen or lymph node cells, obtained before transplant. The receptors derive from a human donor who was the organ donor for an intestinal transplant.

This clone was detected once. A junction end diverges from the germline sequence, so it may reflect a read error. The chain is built from TRBV27 and TRBJ2-3; D tentatively fits TRBD1 or TRBD2 (5 bases each). Germline-derived CDR1 and CDR2 are MNHEY and SMNVEV (reference sequence). The length of the CDR3 is 17 residues. The CDR3 nucleotides read TGTGCCGGCAGTCAATCACCAGGGTTTACGGGGACAGATACGCAGTATTTT. Encoded protein: CAGSQSPGFTGTDTQYF.

The chain recombines TRBV14 with TRBJ2-5; D ambiguous. Deletions cut 0 bases from V and 5 bases from J, with 7 bases between. The CDR3 is 13 residues long. From germline, CDR1 is SGHDN and CDR2 FVKESK. The CDR3 here is CASSQELSETQYF. In DNA form, the CDR3 reads TGTGCCAGCAGCCAAGAATTATCGGAGACCCAGTACTTC.

The CDR3 nucleotides are TGTGCCATCAGTGAAACCTACGAGCAGTACTTC. Protein sequence: CAISETYEQYF. This chain connects TRBV10-3 to TRBJ2-7; no definite D call. The germline gives CDR1 ENHRY, CDR2 SYGVKD. V was pared by 3 bases and J by 2 bases, with 2 bases between. The CDR3 covers 11 residues.

The chain is built from TRBV5-1 and TRBJ2-3, with D tentatively TRBD1 (6 bases). Germline V gene data show CDR1 as SGHRS and CDR2 as YFSETQ. There are 13 residues in the CDR3. With 8 bases removed from V and 0 bases from J, the gap between germline ends came to 10 bases. CDR3 in DNA: TGCGCCAGTACAGGGACCAGCACAGATACGCAGTATTTT. It is translated as CASTGTSTDTQYF.